This T cell receptor (beta chain) was found in a study of blood T cell repertoires in COVID-19 (TCRdb year 2020). Study-level background: Samples from collaborators originated in the United States, Italy and Spain and spanned both the acute and convalescent phases of COVID-19. The material from the prospective study consisted of cDNA or gDNA derived from T cells, B-cell-depleted T cells, or PBMCs. Subjects who had been exposed to COVID-19, were actively infected with it, or had recovered from it provided the deeply sampled blood TCRbeta repertoires that made up the dataset. The repertoires were released in a freely available public database intended as a resource for research on the immune response to SARS-CoV-2. Samples came from the ongoing ImmuneRACE study (first 160 participants) plus 1,254 subjects from 6 global collaborators. Nearly every sample came with metadata listing a de-identified subject ID, COVID-19 status, age in years and sex. HLA class I and class II types, where available, came from metadata supplied by the sample provider rather than from assay-based typing. What the authors observed across the whole study: How much clinical and demographic metadata was included differed by source and by participant, and the metadata was provided uncurated.

TCRbeta CDR3 regions were amplified from genomic DNA using the immunoSEQ Assay, a bias-controlled multiplex PCR. For the original study's pipeline: The number of nucleated cells in each sample was estimated from the amplification of reference gene primers within the assay. Sequence reads were collapsed and filtered to measure the absolute abundance of every unique TCRbeta CDR3 rearrangement. For each sample, productive Simpson clonality was calculated as the square root of Simpson's diversity index over productive rearrangements. TCRdb took over this immuneACCESS table, retaining in-frame rearrangements with V and J assigned. Such tables are incomplete; in checked studies, under half of the missing clones stem from an unresolved V gene, and the remainder is unexplained. The DNA was the basis for D and trimming; V, J and clone size are from that table. Counted in this sample were under 350,000 clones; 80% to 90% of them appeared once. 4% to 5% of the sample rests with the top ten.

From its cysteine to its phenylalanine, the CDR3 spans 16 amino acids. Only the CDR3 DNA stays, 48 bases, in frame from base 1. The junction shows trimming of 3 bases on V and 0 bases on J, and the gene matches do not reach 8 bases of it. Looking up the germline V gene yields CDR1 SGHTA and CDR2 FQGNSA. With respect to this clone: Its cognate antigen has yet to be identified. No clone much larger than this one lies a single base away; base qualities are absent.

Participants in the prospective study were enrolled through a virtual design, were aged 18 to 89 years, and lived in 24 United States geographic areas. In the prospective study, cohorts were assigned on the basis of participant-reported clinical history obtained from a screening survey and a study questionnaire. Mobile phlebotomists in the prospective study collected whole blood, serum and a nasopharyngeal or oropharyngeal swab from every participant. Over an approximately 2-month period, participants in the prospective study had the option of providing additional blood draws and questionnaires. Prospective study blood samples were shipped either frozen or at room temperature before DNA extraction.

The sequencing input was PBMCs or T cells enriched from blood (not recorded which). This clonotype was obtained from a woman in her 40s with acute COVID-19. The chain links TRBV7-2 with TRBJ2-7, with 7 junctional bases fitting TRBD1. The CDR3 region reads CASSLDRQGSSYEQYF. In nucleotides, the sequence is TGTGCCAGCAGCTTGGACCGACAGGGAAGCTCCTACGAGCAGTACTTC.